This T cell receptor beta chain was retrieved from a study of cytomegalovirus exposure and HLA in healthy donors. Looking at the study overall: The study placed 80% to 85% of its approximately 400 genotyped donors in the Caucasian-associated ancestry cluster.

The CDR3 loop spans 14 amino acids. Trimming left V 1 base short and J 2 bases short, with 7 bases between. The V gene's germline CDR1 is SGHDT and CDR2 YYEEEE. 13 Jbeta primers and 60 Vbeta primers were used for the PCR. Libraries were prepared by immunoSEQ multiplex PCR; TCRdb keeps only in-frame clonotypes and omits some of them. This sample has more than 110,000 clones; approximately 70% occur once, and the top ten carry 2% to 2.5%. Material for sequencing was PBMCs. The clonotype comes from a woman in her sixties in good health and CMV-seropositive. The V and J genes are TRBV5-6 and TRBJ1-3, with D maybe TRBD1 (6 bases). The DNA of the CDR3 is TGTGCCAGCAGCTTGCAGGGGACTGGAAACACCATATATTTT. Amino acids: CASSLQGTGNTIYF. Full variable domain (remainder filled in from reference TRBV5-6 and TRBJ1-3): DAGVTQSPTHLIKTRGQQVTLRCSPKSGHDTVSWYQQALGQGPQFIFQYYEEEERQRGNFPDRFSGHQFPNYSSELNVNALLLGDSALYLCASSLQGTGNTIYFGEGSWLTVV.